This is a list of T cell receptor beta chains from one sample in a study of blood T cell repertoires in COVID-19. TCRdb keeps only in-frame clones here, not all; method: immunoSEQ multiplex PCR. This sample has 180,000 or so clones, with approximately 80% found just once. The sequenced sample consisted of PBMCs or T cells enriched from blood (not recorded which). The receptors were sampled from a woman in her fifties or sixties who had recovered from COVID-19. The conserved cysteine and the conserved F or W are not part of the CDR3 here. The order of the fields is CDR3 protein, V gene.

CDR3aa: ASRPDSFGYT; v_gene: TRBV5-4
CDR3aa: ASTSQGGTGELF; v_gene: TRBV2
CDR3aa: ASRGQWEGNEQF; v_gene: TRBV10-2
CDR3aa: ASSLVQGEQF; v_gene: TRBV7-9
CDR3aa: AISDQNQPQH; v_gene: TRBV10-3
CDR3aa: AWSVGQASYGYT; v_gene: TRBV30
CDR3aa: ASSPFRQGDTEAF; v_gene: TRBV3-1/TRBV3-2
CDR3aa: ASLGLNTEAF; v_gene: TRBV2
CDR3aa: ASSKGLSANTGELF; v_gene: TRBV3-1/TRBV3-2
CDR3aa: ASSLEYPGVGYGYT; v_gene: TRBV27
CDR3aa: ASSLTGGRGYT; v_gene: TRBV7-3
CDR3aa: ASVAGPYNEQF; v_gene: TRBV2
CDR3aa: ASSFVEGLVTEQY; v_gene: TRBV11-2
CDR3aa: ASSAGPAEGHEQF; v_gene: TRBV7-7
CDR3aa: ASSFRFEQY; v_gene: TRBV28
CDR3aa: ASSFASALQETQY; v_gene: TRBV28
CDR3aa: AISGLAGNYNEQF; v_gene: TRBV10-3
CDR3aa: ASSAEGHLLNEQF; v_gene: TRBV9
CDR3aa: SGIQGAGNTIY; v_gene: TRBV29-1
CDR3aa: ASSLTSGSFGEQY; v_gene: TRBV7-9
CDR3aa: ASSPTGGDEKLF; v_gene: TRBV7-9
CDR3aa: ASSSVMPGHTEAF; v_gene: TRBV7-4
CDR3aa: ASSPPGLAGGGEQF; v_gene: TRBV3-1/TRBV3-2
CDR3aa: ASSPDSNSNQPQH; v_gene: TRBV18
CDR3aa: ASSVRDREWKEGEKLF; v_gene: TRBV19
CDR3aa: ASSQDRIRQY; v_gene: TRBV3-1/TRBV3-2
CDR3aa: ASSLWDRGTEAF; v_gene: TRBV28
CDR3aa: ASSPGAGETTYEQY; v_gene: TRBV19
CDR3aa: ASGQGYGGYT; v_gene: TRBV2
CDR3aa: ASSEASGPGAEAF; v_gene: TRBV6-1
CDR3aa: ATKTGSSNQPQH; v_gene: TRBV19
CDR3aa: ASSFTRLQGSGTEAF; v_gene: TRBV28
CDR3aa: ASSLGLANAGELF; v_gene: TRBV11-2
CDR3aa: ASSLGTGARLNYGYT; v_gene: TRBV11-2
CDR3aa: ASSPAGTGNTEAF; v_gene: TRBV6-5
CDR3aa: ASSQGAGGRGNTIY; v_gene: TRBV4-2
CDR3aa: ASSSWGGLNTEAF; v_gene: TRBV5-1
CDR3aa: ASSLVAGRDRVYEQY; v_gene: TRBV7-2
CDR3aa: ASSLRENYGYT; v_gene: TRBV7-6
CDR3aa: AWSVSSFKETQY; v_gene: TRBV30
CDR3aa: ASSLGGNEQF; v_gene: TRBV12-3/TRBV12-4
CDR3aa: ASSPSKRELAEQY; v_gene: TRBV18
CDR3aa: ASSERGHLSNQPQH; v_gene: TRBV6-1
CDR3aa: SVERLAGVGNEQF; v_gene: TRBV29-1
CDR3aa: ASSSGDQPQH; v_gene: TRBV12-3/TRBV12-4
CDR3aa: ASRGIDRGQDQPQH; v_gene: TRBV2
CDR3aa: ASSLGQGIGAGELF; v_gene: TRBV7-3
CDR3aa: ASSLVRYTQY; v_gene: TRBV28
CDR3aa: ASSLVGGTGNTIY; v_gene: TRBV7-2
CDR3aa: ASSHGQGNSPLH; v_gene: TRBV7-3